This T cell receptor beta chain was sequenced during a study of blood T cell repertoires in COVID-19. About the study: Sample material is recorded as cDNA or gDNA derived from T cells, B-cell-depleted T cells, or PBMCs.

The germline V gene has CDR1 LGHNA and CDR2 YNFKEQ. CDR3 length: 17 residues. V was shortened by 0 bases and J by 0 bases, with 15 bases between the two germline ends. Authors' analysis steps: Amplification from reference gene primers served as the basis for estimated nucleated cell counts. Profiling relied on immunoSEQ multiplex PCR, and the TCRdb table lists in-frame clones only, not all of them. D and trimming were read from the DNA, whereas the V and J calls and clone size are those reported in that table. Of roughly 340,000 clones listed, roughly nine tenths were seen once; the top ten hold over 0.95%.

J is TRBJ2-7 and V is TRBV4-2; a weak D match, TRBD2 (7 bases). The material sequenced was PBMCs or T cells enriched from blood (not recorded which). The TCR was taken from a man younger than 30 who had recovered from COVID-19. As DNA, the CDR3 is TGTGCCAGCAGCCAAGAACTGGCGGGGGCGAGCTCCTACGAGCAGTACTTC. This gives the protein CASSQELAGASSYEQYF.